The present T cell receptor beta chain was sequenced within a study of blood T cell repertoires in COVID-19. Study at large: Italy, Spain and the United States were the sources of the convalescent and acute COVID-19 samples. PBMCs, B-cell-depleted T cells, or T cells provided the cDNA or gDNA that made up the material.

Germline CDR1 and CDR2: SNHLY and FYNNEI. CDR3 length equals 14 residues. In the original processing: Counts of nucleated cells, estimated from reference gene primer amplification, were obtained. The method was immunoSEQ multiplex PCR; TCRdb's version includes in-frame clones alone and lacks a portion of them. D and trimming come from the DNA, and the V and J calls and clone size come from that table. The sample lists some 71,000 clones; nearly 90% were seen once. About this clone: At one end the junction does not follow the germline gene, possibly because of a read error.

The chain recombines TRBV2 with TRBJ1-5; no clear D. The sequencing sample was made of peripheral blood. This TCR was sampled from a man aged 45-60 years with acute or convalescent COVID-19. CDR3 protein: CASSESGSNQPQHF. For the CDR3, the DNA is TGTGCCAGCAGTGAATCAGGAAGCAACCAGCCCCAGCATTTT.